This T cell receptor beta chain stems from a study of T-cell reconstitution after alpha-beta-depleted transplantation in children. The ends lost 2 bases at V and 2 bases at J; junction bases unmatched: 9. Per the germline V gene, CDR1 is SGHTA and CDR2 is FQGNSA. This CDR3 contains 16 residues. Unique molecular identifiers featured in how the TCRbeta library was prepared. Using its own MiXCR run on the PCR reads, TCRdb lists one record per CDR3 protein. The table includes 90,000 to 100,000 distinct CDR3 sequences, 9% to 15% detected once. This clonotype was counted many times. The chain employs TRBV7-2 and TRBJ2-7; TRBD1 matches 7 bases. This receptor was taken from a human donor who donated a stem cell graft to a child with inherited bone marrow failure. The specimen comprised PBMCs from the stem cell graft donor, sampled from the stem cell graft. CDR3 DNA: TGTGCCAGCAGCTTAAATCCCGGGACAGCTACCTACGAGCAGTACTTC. Translated, it gives CASSLNPGTATYEQYF.